This TCR beta chain emerged from a study of shared clonotypes between healthy human individuals. Background on the study: Donor ages ranged 18 to 49 years: a couple of women, three men. Per donor, CD8 memory used one plate, CD8 naive used two, CD4 memory used three and CD4 naive used three.

This clone was detected only once. Donors comprised healthy HIV-negative adults lacking recent acute infections or vaccinations. Per the original data handling: Without quality scores, immunoSEQ junctional reads could not be filtered like full-length reads. Clones were read by immunoSEQ multiplex PCR, and TCRdb kept only the in-frame ones, dropping some. V and J calls and clone size are given by that table; D and trimming were obtained from the DNA. The sample holds 1,400,000 or so clones; around 98.5% are singletons and the top ten take about 0.4%. The TCR was taken from a man aged 25-40 years in good health. The material sequenced was naive CD4+ T cells sorted from blood. Subset indicated: CD45RA+ positively selected.

CDR3 protein: CASSLIQGLGDTQYF. CDR3 in DNA: TGTGCCAGCAGCTTAATACAGGGGTTGGGAGATACGCAGTATTTT. The V and J genes are TRBV7-9 and TRBJ2-3, with TRBD1 matching over 7 bases. Germline loops: CDR1 SEHNR, CDR2 FQNEAQ (reference sequence). Germline trimming cut 2 bases from V and 5 bases from J; bases unmatched to any gene: 7. This CDR3 is built from 15 residues. Drawing the rest from reference TRBV7-9 and TRBJ2-3, the complete variable domain is DTGVSQNPRHKITKRGQNVTFRCDPISEHNRLYWYRQTLGQGPEFLTYFQNEAQLEKSRLLSDRFSAERPKGSFSTLEIQRTEQGDSAMYLCASSLIQGLGDTQYFGPGTRLTVL.